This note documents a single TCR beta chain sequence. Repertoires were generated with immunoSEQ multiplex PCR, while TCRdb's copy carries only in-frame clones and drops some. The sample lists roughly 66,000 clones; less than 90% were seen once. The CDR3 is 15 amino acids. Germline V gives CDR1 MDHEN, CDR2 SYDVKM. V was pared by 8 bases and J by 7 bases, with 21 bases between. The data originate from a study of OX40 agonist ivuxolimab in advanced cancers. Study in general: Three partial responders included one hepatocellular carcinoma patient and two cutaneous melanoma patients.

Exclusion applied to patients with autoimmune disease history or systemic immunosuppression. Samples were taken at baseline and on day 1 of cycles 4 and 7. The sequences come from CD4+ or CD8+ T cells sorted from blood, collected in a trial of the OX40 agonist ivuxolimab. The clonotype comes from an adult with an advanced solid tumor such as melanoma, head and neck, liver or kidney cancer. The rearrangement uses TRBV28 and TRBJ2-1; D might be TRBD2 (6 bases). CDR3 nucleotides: TGTGCCAGCGGGGGTCCGGGGGTAGTAGGAAATGAGCAGTTCTTC. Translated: CASGGPGVVGNEQFF.